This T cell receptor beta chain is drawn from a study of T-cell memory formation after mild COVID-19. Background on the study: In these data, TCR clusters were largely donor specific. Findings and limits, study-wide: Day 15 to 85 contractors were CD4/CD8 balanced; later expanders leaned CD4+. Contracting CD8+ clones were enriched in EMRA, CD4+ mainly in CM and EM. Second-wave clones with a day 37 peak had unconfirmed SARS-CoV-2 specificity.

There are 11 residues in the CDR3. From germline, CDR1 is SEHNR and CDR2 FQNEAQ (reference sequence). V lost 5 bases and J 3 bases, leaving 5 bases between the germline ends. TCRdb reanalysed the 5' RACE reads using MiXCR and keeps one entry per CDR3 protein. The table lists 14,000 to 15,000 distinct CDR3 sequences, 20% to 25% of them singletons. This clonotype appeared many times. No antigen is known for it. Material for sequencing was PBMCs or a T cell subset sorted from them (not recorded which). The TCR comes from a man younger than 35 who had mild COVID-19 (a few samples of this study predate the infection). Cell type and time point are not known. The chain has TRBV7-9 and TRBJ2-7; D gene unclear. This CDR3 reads CASSGIYEQYF. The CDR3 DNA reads TGTGCCAGCAGCGGTATCTACGAGCAGTACTTC.